A single sample is the source of the 5 T cell receptor beta chains below, sequenced in a study of cytomegalovirus exposure and HLA in healthy donors. 60 Vbeta and 13 Jbeta primers were used in PCR. TCRdb keeps only in-frame clones here, not all; method: immunoSEQ multiplex PCR. The repertoire includes 100,000 to 150,000 clones, roughly a tenth of them detected once, and approximately 4.5% sits in the top ten. The sample comprised PBMCs. All receptors come from a woman aged 18 to 35 in good health and CMV-seropositive.

The chain has TRBV4-1 and TRBJ2-3; maybe TRBD2 (6 bases). The V end lost 3 bases, the J end lost 4 bases, and 14 bases lay between the germline ends. This CDR3 comprises 15 residues. Germline CDR1 is MGHRA and CDR2 is YSYEKL. CDR3: CASSQPGRGADTQYF. The CDR3 region has the DNA TGCGCCAGCAGCCAGCCGGGACGCGGGGCAGATACGCAGTATTTT.

This clone was picked up a small number of times. The V gene is TRBV29-1, the J gene TRBJ2-1; TRBD2 matches at 10 bases. The CDR3 spans 15 residues. With V trimmed by 3 bases and J by 3 bases, 5 bases remained unmatched. Germline V lookup: CDR1 SQVTM, CDR2 ANQGSEA. CDR3 residues: CSVDTSGIGYNEQFF. CDR3 sequence (DNA): TGCAGCGTTGACACTAGCGGGATTGGCTACAATGAGCAGTTCTTC.

The rearrangement links TRBV5-6 to TRBJ2-7, with TRBD2 identical over 8 bases. Trimming removed 2 bases from V and 0 bases from J; junction bases left unmatched: 7. Germline loops: CDR1 SGHDT, CDR2 YYEEEE. The CDR3 is 16 residues long. In DNA, the CDR3 is TGTGCCAGCAGCTTTTGGCGGGAGGCATACTCCTACGAGCAGTACTTC. As protein: CASSFWREAYSYEQYF.

The V call is TRBV28, the J call TRBJ2-1; D gene uncertain. Germline CDR1 is MDHEN and CDR2 is SYDVKM. V gave up 1 base and J gave up 1 base, with 17 bases separating them. This CDR3 is 18 amino acids long. The CDR3 DNA sequence: TGTGCCAGCAGTTTATCCTCAGGTGTAGGTTTTTCCTACAATGAGCAGTTCTTC. This gives the protein CASSLSSGVGFSYNEQFF.

This clone was seen only a few times. J is TRBJ2-2 and V is TRBV30, with D tentatively TRBD1 (5 bases). The CDR3 is 14 residues long. V was cut by 0 bases and J by 3 bases, with 8 bases left in between. Germline CDR1 is GTSNPN and CDR2 is SVGIG (reference sequence). DNA for the CDR3: TGTGCCTGGAGTGTACAGGTAGACACCGGGGAGCTGTTTTTT. Its protein product is CAWSVQVDTGELFF.